Presented here are 4 T cell receptor beta chains from one specimen sequenced in a study of cytotoxic CD8 clonotypes in ibrutinib-treated CLL. Repertoires were generated with immunoSEQ multiplex PCR, while TCRdb's copy carries only in-frame clones and drops some. The sample has more than 300,000 clones, about 80% seen once. Sequenced material: PBMCs, taken before ibrutinib treatment. The receptors come from a human donor with chronic lymphocytic leukemia.

The chain recombines TRBV25-1 with TRBJ2-7, with 12 nucleotides matching TRBD2. The length of the CDR3 is 15 residues. Trimming took 6 bases from V and 2 from J; bases not matched to a gene: 5. Germline V CDR1 and CDR2: MGHDK, SYGVNS. The CDR3 is CASSGTSGRTYEQYF. The DNA for the CDR3 is TGTGCCAGCAGCGGGACTAGCGGGCGGACCTACGAGCAGTACTTC.

The chain joins TRBV4-3 to TRBJ2-1, with 8 positions matching TRBD1. With 4 bases clipped from V and 8 bases from J, the junction kept 4 bases outside the gene matches. The CDR3 loop spans 13 amino acids. The germline V gene has CDR1 LGHNA and CDR2 YSLEER. In DNA, the CDR3 is TGCGCCAGCAGCCGACAGGGGTTTGATGAGCAGTTCTTC. Translated, it gives CASSRQGFDEQFF.

This sequence joins TRBV14 and TRBJ2-1; D gene ambiguous. The CDR3 is made up of 12 amino acids. V was cut by 5 bases and J by 8 bases, with 10 bases left in between. Germline CDR1 reads SGHDN; CDR2 reads FVKESK. The DNA for the CDR3 is TGTGCCAGCAGCAAAAACGGGTATGAGCAGTTCTTC. It is translated as CASSKNGYEQFF.

The rearrangement uses TRBV19 and TRBJ2-1, with 7 bases fitting TRBD2. The CDR3 loop spans 15 amino acids. Trimming removed 2 bases from V and 6 bases from J; junction bases left unmatched: 7. The germline V gene has CDR1 LNHDA and CDR2 SQIVND (reference sequence). Here the CDR3 reads CASSIFAGRANEQFF. The DNA for the CDR3 is TGTGCCAGTAGTATATTTGCGGGGAGGGCCAATGAGCAGTTCTTC.